The following is a TCR beta chain sequence with its context. Sequencing used immunoSEQ multiplex PCR; TCRdb keeps in-frame clones, though not all of them. In the table there are about 990,000 clones, around 82% of which are singletons. These data belong to a study of shared clonotypes between healthy human individuals. The V segment lost 7 bases and the J segment 1 base; nucleotides outside the gene matches: 11. The germline V gene encodes CDR1 SGHTA and CDR2 FQGNSA. The CDR3 consists of 16 residues. The chain joins TRBV7-2 to TRBJ2-7; TRBD2 matches at 9 bases. Sample: memory CD4+ T cells from PBMCs. Subset in this sample: CD45RA-negative fraction. This sequence originates from a man aged 18 to 30 in good health. Some clones in this sample may be carry-over from other donors' samples. In nucleotides, the CDR3 is TGTGCCAGCACCTACTCTAGCGGGGCCGCTTCCTACGAGCAGTACTTC. It translates to CASTYSSGAASYEQYF.